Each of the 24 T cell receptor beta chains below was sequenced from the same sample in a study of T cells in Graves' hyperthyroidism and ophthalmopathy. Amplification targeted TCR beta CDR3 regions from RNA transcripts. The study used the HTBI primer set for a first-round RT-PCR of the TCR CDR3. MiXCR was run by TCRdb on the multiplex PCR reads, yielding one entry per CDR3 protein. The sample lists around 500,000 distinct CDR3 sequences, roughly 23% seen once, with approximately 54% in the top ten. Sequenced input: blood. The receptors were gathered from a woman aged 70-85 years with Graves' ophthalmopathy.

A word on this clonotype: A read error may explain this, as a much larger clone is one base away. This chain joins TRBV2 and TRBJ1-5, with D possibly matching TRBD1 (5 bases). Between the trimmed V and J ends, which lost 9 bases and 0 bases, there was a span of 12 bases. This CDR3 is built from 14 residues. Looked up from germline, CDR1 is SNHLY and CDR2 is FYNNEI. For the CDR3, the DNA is TGTGCCAGTGGCGGGACGCGTAGCAATCAGCCCCAGCATTTT. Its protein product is CASGGTRSNQPQHF.

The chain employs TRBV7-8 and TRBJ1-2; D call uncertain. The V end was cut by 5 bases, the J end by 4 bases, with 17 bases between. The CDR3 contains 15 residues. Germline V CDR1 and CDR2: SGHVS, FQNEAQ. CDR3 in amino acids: CASSDHRTRPYGYTF. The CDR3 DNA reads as TGTGCCAGCAGCGATCACAGAACAAGGCCCTATGGCTACACCTTC.

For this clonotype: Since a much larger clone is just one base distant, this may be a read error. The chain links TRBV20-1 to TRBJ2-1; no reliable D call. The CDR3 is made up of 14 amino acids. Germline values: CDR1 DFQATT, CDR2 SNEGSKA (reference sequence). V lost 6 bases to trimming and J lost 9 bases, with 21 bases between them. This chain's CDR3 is CSAATPGHNGEQFF. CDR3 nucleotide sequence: TGCAGTGCAGCGACTCCGGGCCACAATGGTGAGCAGTTCTTC.

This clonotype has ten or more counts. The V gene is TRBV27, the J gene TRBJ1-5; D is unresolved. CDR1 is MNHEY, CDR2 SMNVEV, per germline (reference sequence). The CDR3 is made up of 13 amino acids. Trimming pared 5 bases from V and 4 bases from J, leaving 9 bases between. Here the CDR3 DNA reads TGTGCCAGCAGTCCCCCGGGAAATCAGCCCCAGCATTTT. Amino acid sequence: CASSPPGNQPQHF.

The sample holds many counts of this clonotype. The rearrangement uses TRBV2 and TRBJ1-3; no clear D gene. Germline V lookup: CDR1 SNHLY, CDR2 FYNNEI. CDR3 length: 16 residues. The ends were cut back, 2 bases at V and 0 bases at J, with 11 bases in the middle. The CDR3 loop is CASSEQGPLSGNTIYF. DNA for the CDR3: TGTGCCAGCAGTGAACAAGGTCCTCTCTCTGGAAACACCATATATTTT.

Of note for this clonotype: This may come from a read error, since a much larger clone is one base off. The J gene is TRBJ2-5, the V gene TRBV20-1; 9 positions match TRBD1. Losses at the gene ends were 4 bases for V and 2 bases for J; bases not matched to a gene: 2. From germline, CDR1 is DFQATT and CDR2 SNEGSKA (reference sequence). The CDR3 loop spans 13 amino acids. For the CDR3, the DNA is TGCAGTGCTAACAGGGGGCCTCAAGAGACCCAGTACTTC. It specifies CSANRGPQETQYF.

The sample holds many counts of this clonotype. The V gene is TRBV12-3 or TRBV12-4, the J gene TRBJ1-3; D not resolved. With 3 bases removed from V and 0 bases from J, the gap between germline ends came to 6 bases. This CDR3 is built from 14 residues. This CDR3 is CASSFGPSGNTIYF. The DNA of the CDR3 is TGTGCCAGCAGTTTCGGTCCCTCTGGAAACACCATATATTTT.

CDR3 in amino acids: CASRRGTTGELFF. The DNA for the CDR3 is TGTGCCAGCAGAAGGGGGACCACCGGGGAGCTGTTTTTT. The chain is built from TRBV6-1 and TRBJ2-2, with D perhaps TRBD1 (6 bases). The germline V and J ends were trimmed by 6 bases and 4 bases, with 9 bases remaining between them. Germline V gives CDR1 MNHNS, CDR2 SASEGT. The CDR3 spans 13 residues.

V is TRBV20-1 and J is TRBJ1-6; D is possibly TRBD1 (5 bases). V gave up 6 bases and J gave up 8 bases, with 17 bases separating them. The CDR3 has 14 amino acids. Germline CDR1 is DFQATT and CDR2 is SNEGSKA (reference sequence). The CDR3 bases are TGCAGTGCCCCGGGGGGGGTGGGAGATTCACCCCTCCACTTT. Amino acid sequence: CSAPGGVGDSPLHF.

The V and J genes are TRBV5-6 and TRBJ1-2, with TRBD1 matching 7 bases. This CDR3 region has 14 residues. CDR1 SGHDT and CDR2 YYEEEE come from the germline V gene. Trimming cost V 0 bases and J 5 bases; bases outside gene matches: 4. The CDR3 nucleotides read TGTGCCAGCAGCTTGGACAGGGGAAGGTATGGCTACACCTTC. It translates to CASSLDRGRYGYTF.

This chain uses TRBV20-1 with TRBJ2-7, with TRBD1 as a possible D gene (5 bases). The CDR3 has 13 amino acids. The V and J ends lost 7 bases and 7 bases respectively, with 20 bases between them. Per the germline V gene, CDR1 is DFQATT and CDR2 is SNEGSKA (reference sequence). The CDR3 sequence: CSVLRTGPREQYF. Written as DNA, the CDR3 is TGCAGTGTACTTCGTACAGGTCCTAGGGAGCAGTACTTC.

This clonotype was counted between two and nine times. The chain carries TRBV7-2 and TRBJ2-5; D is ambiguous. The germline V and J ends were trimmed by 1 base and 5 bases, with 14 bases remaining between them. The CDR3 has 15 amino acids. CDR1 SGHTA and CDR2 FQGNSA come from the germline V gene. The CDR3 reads CASSLDSYRRETQYF. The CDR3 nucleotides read TGTGCCAGCAGCTTAGATAGTTACAGAAGGGAGACCCAGTACTTC.

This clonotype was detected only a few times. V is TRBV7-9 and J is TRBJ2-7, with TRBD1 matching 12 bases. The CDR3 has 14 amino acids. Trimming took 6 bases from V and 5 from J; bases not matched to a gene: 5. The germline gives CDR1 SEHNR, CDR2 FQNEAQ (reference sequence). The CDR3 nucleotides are TGTGCCAGCAGGCAGGGACAGGGGGCGGACGAGCAGTACTTC. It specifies CASRQGQGADEQYF.

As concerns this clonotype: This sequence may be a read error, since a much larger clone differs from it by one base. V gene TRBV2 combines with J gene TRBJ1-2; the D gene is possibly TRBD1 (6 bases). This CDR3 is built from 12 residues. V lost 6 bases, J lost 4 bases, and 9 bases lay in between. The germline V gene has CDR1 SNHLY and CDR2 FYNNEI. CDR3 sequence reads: CASSRDTYGYTF. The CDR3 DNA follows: TGTGCCAGCAGCCGGGACACCTATGGCTACACCTTC. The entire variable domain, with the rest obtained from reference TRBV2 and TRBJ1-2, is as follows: EPEVTQTPSHQVTQMGQEVILRCVPISNHLYFYWYRQILGQKVEFLVSFYNNEISEKSEIFDDQFSVERPDGSNFTLKIRSTKLEDSAMYFCASSRDTYGYTFGSGTRLTVV.

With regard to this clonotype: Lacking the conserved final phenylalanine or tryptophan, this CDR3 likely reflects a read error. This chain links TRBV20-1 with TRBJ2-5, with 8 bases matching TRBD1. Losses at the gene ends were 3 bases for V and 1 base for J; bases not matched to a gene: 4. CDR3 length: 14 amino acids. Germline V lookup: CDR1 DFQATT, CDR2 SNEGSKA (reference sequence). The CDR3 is CSARITGGQETQYL. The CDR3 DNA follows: TGCAGTGCTAGGATAACAGGGGGCCAAGAGACCCAGTACCTC.

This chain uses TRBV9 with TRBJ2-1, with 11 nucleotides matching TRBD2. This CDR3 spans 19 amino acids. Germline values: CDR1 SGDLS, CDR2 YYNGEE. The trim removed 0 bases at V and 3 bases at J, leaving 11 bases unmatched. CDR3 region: CASSVAPRTGTSGYNEQFF. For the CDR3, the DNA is TGTGCCAGCAGCGTAGCCCCTCGGACCGGGACTAGCGGCTACAATGAGCAGTTCTTC.

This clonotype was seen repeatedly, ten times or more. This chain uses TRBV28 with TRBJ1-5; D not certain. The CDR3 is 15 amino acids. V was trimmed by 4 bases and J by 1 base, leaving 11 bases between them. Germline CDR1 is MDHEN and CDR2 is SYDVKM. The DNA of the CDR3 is TGTGCCAGCAGTTCCCCTCCGGGAAGCAATCAGCCCCAGCATTTT. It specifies CASSSPPGSNQPQHF.

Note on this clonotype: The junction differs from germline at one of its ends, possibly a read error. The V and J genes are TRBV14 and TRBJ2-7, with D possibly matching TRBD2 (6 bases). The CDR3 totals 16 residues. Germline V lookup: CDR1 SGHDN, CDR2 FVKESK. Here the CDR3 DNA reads TGTGCCAGCAACCAAGTCGGAGGGAGGTCCCTAAGCGAGCAGTACTTC. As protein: CASNQVGGRSLSEQYF. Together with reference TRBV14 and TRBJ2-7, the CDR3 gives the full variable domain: EAGVTQFPSHSVIEKGQTVTLRCDPISGHDNLYWYRRVMGKEIKFLLHFVKESKQDESGMPNNRFLAERTGGTYSTLKVQPAELEDSGVYFCASNQVGGRSLSEQYFGPGTRLTVT.

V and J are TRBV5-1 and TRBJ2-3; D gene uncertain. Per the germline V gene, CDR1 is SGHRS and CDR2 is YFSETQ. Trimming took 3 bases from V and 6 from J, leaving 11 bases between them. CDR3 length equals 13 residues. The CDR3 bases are TGCGCCAGCAGCTCCCCCGGGTCGGATACGCAGTATTTT. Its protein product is CASSSPGSDTQYF.

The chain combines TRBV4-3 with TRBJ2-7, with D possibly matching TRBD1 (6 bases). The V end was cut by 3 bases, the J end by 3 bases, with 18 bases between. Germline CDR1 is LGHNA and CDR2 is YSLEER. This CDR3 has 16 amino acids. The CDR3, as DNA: TGCGCCAGCAGCCAGGGGGCCCGGGGAAGACACTACGAGCAGTACTTC. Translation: CASSQGARGRHYEQYF.

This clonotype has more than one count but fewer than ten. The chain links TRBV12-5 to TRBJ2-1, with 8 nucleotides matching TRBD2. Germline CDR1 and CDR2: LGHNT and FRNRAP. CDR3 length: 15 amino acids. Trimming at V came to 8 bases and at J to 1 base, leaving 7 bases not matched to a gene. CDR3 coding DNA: TGTGCTAGTCAAGCGGGAGCGGGTTCCTACAATGAGCAGTTCTTC. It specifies CASQAGAGSYNEQFF.

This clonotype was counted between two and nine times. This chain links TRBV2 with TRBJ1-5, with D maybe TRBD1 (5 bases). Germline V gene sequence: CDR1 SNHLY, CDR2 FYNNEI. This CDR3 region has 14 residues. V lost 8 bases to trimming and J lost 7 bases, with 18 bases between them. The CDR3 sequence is CASSPGRGFQPQHF. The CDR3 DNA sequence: TGTGCCAGCTCTCCAGGGAGGGGATTCCAGCCCCAGCATTTT.

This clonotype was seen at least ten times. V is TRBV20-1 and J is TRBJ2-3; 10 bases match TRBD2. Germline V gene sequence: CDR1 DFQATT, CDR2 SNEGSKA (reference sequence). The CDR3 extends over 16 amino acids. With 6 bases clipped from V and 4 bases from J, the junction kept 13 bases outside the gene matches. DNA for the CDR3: TGCAGTGCCGAGCCGCCGTCTAGCGGGAGTGCAGATACGCAGTATTTT. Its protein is CSAEPPSSGSADTQYF.

This CDR3 reads CSVGHNEQFF. CDR3 bases: TGCAGCGTTGGACACAATGAGCAGTTCTTC. The chain recombines TRBV29-1 with TRBJ2-1; D unclear. This CDR3 is built from 10 residues. With 4 bases removed from V and 5 bases from J, the gap between germline ends came to 3 bases. CDR1 SQVTM and CDR2 ANQGSEA come from the germline V gene.